This TCR beta chain was sequenced in a study of radiation and T cells in renal cell carcinoma. Study-wide context: Nephrectomy followed 15 Gy stereotactic body radiation by 4 weeks. The study's findings and limits: In blood, top tumor clones expanded by 2 weeks, shrinking by 4. Baseline intratumoral clonotype presence is unknown without pretreatment biopsies.

Trimming pared 4 bases from V and 6 bases from J, leaving 12 bases between. This CDR3 is 13 amino acids long. Germline values: CDR1 GTSNPN, CDR2 SVGIG (reference sequence). In the case of this clone: Its antigen is currently unknown.

As for time point: baseline pretreatment blood. Treatment described: 15 Gy SBRT to primary tumor, nephrectomy 4 weeks later. This renal cell carcinoma was of the clear cell type. Clones were sequenced by immunoSEQ multiplex PCR, and TCRdb holds only the in-frame ones, with some missing. The table has over 85,000 clones, over 75% seen once. V and J are TRBV30 and TRBJ1-4; D call uncertain. The origin of this receptor is a man aged 55-75 years with renal cell carcinoma. This sample comprised blood, obtained from a patient whose treatment included radiotherapy and nephrectomy. The CDR3 protein is CAWNGQTYEKLFF. The CDR3 DNA follows: TGTGCCTGGAACGGTCAGACTTATGAAAAACTGTTTTTT.